This TCR beta chain was sequenced for a study of T cell changes during pregnancy in multiple sclerosis. This CDR3 region has 17 residues. Germline CDR1 SGHRS, CDR2 YFSETQ. Unmatched junction bases numbered 17, after V lost 1 base and J lost 12 bases. TCRdb's copy holds only in-frame clones and misses some; the assay was immunoSEQ multiplex PCR. The profile shows some 81,000 clones, roughly 90% of them singletons. V is TRBV5-1 and J is TRBJ2-1; 9 nucleotides align to TRBD2. The receptor's source is a female donor with multiple sclerosis, enrolled in a pregnancy study. Sequences were derived from peripheral blood, sampled before pregnancy. This chain's CDR3 is CASSLNPAGGGAGLQFF. CDR3 in DNA: TGCGCCAGCAGCTTGAATCCCGCGGGCGGGGGGGCCGGATTGCAGTTCTTC. The full variable domain, with the rest looked up from reference TRBV5-1 and TRBJ2-1, is KAGVTQTPRYLIKTRGQQVTLSCSPISGHRSVSWYQQTPGQGLQFLFEYFSETQRNKGNFPGRFSGRQFSNSRSEMNVSTLELGDSALYLCASSLNPAGGGAGLQFFGPGTRLTVL.